This T cell receptor (beta chain) was profiled in a study of blood T cell repertoires in COVID-19. For the study at large: Collection of acute and convalescent COVID-19 samples took place in the United States, Italy and Spain. From T cells, B-cell-depleted T cells, or PBMCs came the material, which was cDNA or gDNA.

This clone was seen repeatedly, ten times or more. TCRdb's copy holds only in-frame clones and misses some; the assay was immunoSEQ multiplex PCR. The sample has just under 65,000 clones; around 80% are singletons. This CDR3 comprises 15 residues. Trimming stripped 4 bases from V and 5 bases from J, with 16 bases between. The germline CDR1 and CDR2 sequences are SGHRS and YFSETQ. It was during active infection that Seattle patients were enrolled and then longitudinally followed. This clonotype originated in a man in his sixties with COVID-19, enrolled during active disease. Sequenced sample: peripheral blood. The V gene is TRBV5-1, the J gene TRBJ2-1, with D maybe TRBD2 (6 bases). The CDR3 nucleotides read TGCGCCAGCAGCCCCCATGGAGGGAGCGACAATGAGCAGTTCTTC. It translates to CASSPHGGSDNEQFF.